This is a list of T cell receptor beta chains from one sample in a study of long-term antiretroviral therapy in people with HIV. Using immunoSEQ multiplex PCR, the repertoire was profiled, and TCRdb retains in-frame clones only, with some absent. Of 30,000 to 45,000 clones in the sample, 80% are singletons; the top ten hold approximately 5.5%. The sequencing here drew on unsorted PBMCs, taken 3.4 years after starting antiretroviral therapy. The source is a man aged 30 to 39 with HIV. Each CDR3 is given with its conserved first and last residue. Fields, in order: CDR3 protein, CDR3 DNA, J gene, D gene, V gene, clone size. The D gene is left open where the match is weak. Some rows have no size entry. The others give once, few or many, or a class for an expanded clone.

CASSFRTGYTF,TGTGCCAGCAGTTTCAGGACTGGCTACACCTTC,TRBJ1-2,-,TRBV28,-
CASSLAGGRNEQFF,TGTGCCAGCAGCTTGGCAGGGGGTCGCAATGAGCAGTTCTTC,TRBJ2-1,TRBD1,TRBV7-9,once
CASSLGAGAGAYNEQFF,TGTGCCAGCAGCTTAGGGGCGGGAGCTGGGGCTTACAATGAGCAGTTCTTC,TRBJ2-1,TRBD2,TRBV11-2,-
CASSFRIQGPQHF,TGTGCCAGCAGCTTTCGGATTCAAGGGCCCCAGCATTTT,TRBJ1-5,-,TRBV7-6,-
CASSFGRGTGGYEQYF,TGTGCCAGCAGCTTTGGGCGCGGGACAGGGGGCTACGAGCAGTACTTC,TRBJ2-7,TRBD1,TRBV7-2,few
CASSDRVGIDTQYF,TGTGCCAGTAGCGACAGGGTTGGGATAGATACGCAGTATTTT,TRBJ2-3,TRBD1,TRBV27,once
CASSRQPQHF,TGTGCCAGCTCGCGTCAGCCCCAGCATTTT,TRBJ1-5,-,TRBV28,few
CASRSNYGYTF,TGTGCCAGCAGGAGTAACTATGGCTACACCTTC,TRBJ1-2,-,TRBV28,-
CASSNRLAGVGGELFF,TGTGCCAGCAGCAATCGACTAGCGGGAGTGGGCGGGGAGCTGTTTTTT,TRBJ2-2,TRBD2,TRBV11-2,-
CASSDTGLAGVRYEQYF,TGTGCCAGCAGTGACACGGGACTAGCGGGAGTACGCTACGAGCAGTACTTC,TRBJ2-7,TRBD2,TRBV6-1,-
CASSWGAPEAFF,TGTGCCAGCAGCTGGGGCGCCCCTGAAGCTTTCTTT,TRBJ1-1,-,TRBV2,-
CSVEDPRRSSYNEQFF,TGCAGCGTTGAAGATCCTAGGAGGAGCTCCTACAATGAGCAGTTCTTC,TRBJ2-1,-,TRBV29-1,-
CASSLSREAEAFF,TGTGCCAGCAGCCTCAGCCGGGAAGCTGAAGCTTTCTTT,TRBJ1-1,-,TRBV7-2,-
CASRGGISGTANTGELFF,TGTGCCAGCAGGGGGGGGATTAGCGGTACTGCGAACACCGGGGAGCTGTTTTTT,TRBJ2-2,TRBD2,TRBV27,-
CASRRGRNQPQHF,TGTGCCAGTAGAAGGGGAAGGAATCAGCCCCAGCATTTT,TRBJ1-5,-,TRBV19,-
CASSFQDSSTDTQYF,TGTGCCAGCAGTTTCCAGGACAGTAGCACAGATACGCAGTATTTT,TRBJ2-3,-,TRBV6-5,-
CASSWAENTGELFF,TGTGCCAGCAGTTGGGCGGAGAACACCGGGGAGCTGTTTTTT,TRBJ2-2,-,TRBV28,-
CASSNSRTSGYLGEQYF,TGTGCCAGCAGTAACTCTAGGACTAGCGGGTACCTCGGTGAGCAGTACTTC,TRBJ2-7,TRBD2,TRBV7-2,-
CASSLAPGTDTQYF,TGTGCCAGCAGCTTGGCGCCGGGGACAGATACGCAGTATTTT,TRBJ2-3,-,TRBV5-4,-
CASSVGVSSYEQYF,TGTGCCAGCAGCGTAGGGGTTAGCTCCTACGAGCAGTACTTC,TRBJ2-7,-,TRBV9,-
CAISVGPGSLNEQFF,TGTGCCATCAGCGTTGGTCCCGGGAGTTTAAATGAGCAGTTCTTC,TRBJ2-1,-,TRBV10-3,-
CASSLGSYEQYF,TGTGCCAGCAGCTTAGGGTCCTACGAGCAGTACTTC,TRBJ2-7,-,TRBV11-2,-
CASSWGGGGYEQYF,TGTGCCAGCTCCTGGGGAGGGGGCGGGTACGAGCAGTACTTC,TRBJ2-7,-,TRBV27,-
CASSPDGSGNTIYF,TGTGCCAGCAGCCCCGACGGCTCTGGAAACACCATATATTTT,TRBJ1-3,-,TRBV7-9,-
CAKPGGWDQPQHF,TGTGCCAAGCCCGGGGGGTGGGACCAGCCCCAGCATTTT,TRBJ1-5,-,TRBV11-2,-
CASSPWGFGTEAFF,TGTGCCAGCAGCCCGTGGGGGTTTGGCACTGAAGCTTTCTTT,TRBJ1-1,-,TRBV7-8,-
CASSQGLAGEQYF,TGCGCCAGCAGCCAGGGACTAGCGGGCGAGCAGTACTTC,TRBJ2-7,TRBD2,TRBV4-1,-
CASSFGTREAFF,TGTGCCAGCAGTTTCGGGACTCGGGAAGCTTTCTTT,TRBJ1-1,-,TRBV28,-
CASSPGNREQYF,TGCGCCAGCAGCCCGGGGAACCGCGAGCAGTACTTC,TRBJ2-7,-,TRBV5-1,-
CASSIADPMDTQYF,TGTGCCAGTAGTATAGCGGACCCTATGGATACGCAGTATTTT,TRBJ2-3,-,TRBV19,-
CASSSTGAGTEAFF,TGTGCCAGCAGCTCGACAGGGGCGGGCACTGAAGCTTTCTTT,TRBJ1-1,TRBD1,TRBV7-2,-
CASSHGGKGNEKLFF,TGTGCCAGCAGCCATGGGGGGAAGGGGAATGAAAAACTGTTTTTT,TRBJ1-4,-,TRBV5-8,-
CASSQDGSYGYTF,TGTGCCAGCAGCCAAGATGGGTCCTATGGCTACACCTTC,TRBJ1-2,-,TRBV14,few
CASSYSKGANTEAFF,TGTGCCAGCAGTTACTCGAAGGGGGCGAACACTGAAGCTTTCTTT,TRBJ1-1,TRBD1,TRBV6-5,-
CASRGPENQPQHF,TGTGCCAGCCGGGGACCCGAGAATCAGCCCCAGCATTTT,TRBJ1-5,-,TRBV28,-
CASSPQTLAGNTGELFF,TGCGCCAGCAGCCCACAAACCTTAGCGGGGAACACCGGGGAGCTGTTTTTT,TRBJ2-2,TRBD2,TRBV5-1,-
CASSQRNTGELFF,TGTGCCAGCAGCCAGAGGAACACCGGGGAGCTGTTTTTT,TRBJ2-2,-,TRBV13,once
CASSGGLGDEQFF,TGTGCCAGCAGCGGAGGACTGGGGGATGAGCAGTTCTTC,TRBJ2-1,-,TRBV7-9,-
CASSQGVSGYSDEQFF,TGCGCCAGCAGCCAGGGAGTTAGCGGGTACTCGGATGAGCAGTTCTTC,TRBJ2-1,TRBD2,TRBV4-3,few
CASSLPTGNSQTPEAFF,TGTGCCAGCAGCTTACCCACAGGGAACTCCCAGACTCCCGAAGCTTTCTTT,TRBJ1-1,-,TRBV7-8,-
CASSVGIGDTIYF,TGTGCCAGCAGCGTGGGGATTGGGGACACCATATATTTT,TRBJ1-3,-,TRBV9,-
CASRPGGPWGQYF,TGTGCCAGCAGACCCGGGGGGCCTTGGGGGCAGTACTTC,TRBJ2-7,-,TRBV28,-
CASSQVRDEQYF,TGCGCCAGCAGCCAAGTGAGGGACGAGCAGTACTTC,TRBJ2-7,-,TRBV4-1,-
CASKGQGNTEAFF,TGCGCCAGCAAGGGACAGGGGAACACTGAAGCTTTCTTT,TRBJ1-1,TRBD1,TRBV5-1,few
CASSKAPLAVNTEAFF,TGTGCCAGCAGCAAAGCCCCTCTAGCGGTGAACACTGAAGCTTTCTTT,TRBJ1-1,-,TRBV21-1,-
CASSNPGTLSGNTIYF,TGTGCCAGCAGCAACCCTGGGACACTCTCTGGAAACACCATATATTTT,TRBJ1-3,-,TRBV7-8,-
CAHSGLAGPGGETQYF,TGTGCCCACTCCGGACTAGCGGGACCTGGGGGGGAGACCCAGTACTTC,TRBJ2-5,TRBD2,TRBV28,-
CASSTPRGYTF,TGTGCCAGCAGTACCCCTCGTGGCTACACCTTC,TRBJ1-2,-,TRBV28,-
CASSLGDRGQPQHF,TGTGCCAGCAGCTTGGGGGACAGGGGTCAGCCCCAGCATTTT,TRBJ1-5,TRBD1,TRBV5-8,-
CASSPDRAGGPGGELFF,TGTGCCAGCAGCCCCGATAGAGCGGGAGGGCCCGGCGGGGAGCTGTTTTTT,TRBJ2-2,TRBD2,TRBV9,-
CASSLAPLEQYF,TGTGCCAGCAGCTTAGCCCCCTTGGAGCAGTACTTC,TRBJ2-7,-,TRBV7-9,few
CASSAGPRGTDTQYF,TGTGCCAGCAGCGCCGGGCCCCGGGGCACAGATACGCAGTATTTT,TRBJ2-3,-,TRBV28,-
CASSQERDSSYEQYF,TGTGCCAGCAGCCAAGAGCGGGACAGCTCCTACGAGCAGTACTTC,TRBJ2-7,-,TRBV4-2,-
CSVPGTWGSYEQYF,TGCAGCGTCCCCGGGACCTGGGGGTCCTACGAGCAGTACTTC,TRBJ2-7,-,TRBV29-1,medium-sized
CASSRDAYQPQHF,TGTGCCAGCAGTAGGGATGCTTATCAGCCCCAGCATTTT,TRBJ1-5,-,TRBV6-5,-
CASSTPEEGTRFSSYNEQFF,TGTGCCAGCAGCACTCCGGAGGAGGGGACAAGATTTAGCTCCTACAATGAGCAGTTCTTC,TRBJ2-1,-,TRBV9,-
CASSPLAGTTDTQYF,TGTGCCAGCAGCCCACTAGCGGGCACCACAGATACGCAGTATTTT,TRBJ2-3,TRBD2,TRBV7-2,-